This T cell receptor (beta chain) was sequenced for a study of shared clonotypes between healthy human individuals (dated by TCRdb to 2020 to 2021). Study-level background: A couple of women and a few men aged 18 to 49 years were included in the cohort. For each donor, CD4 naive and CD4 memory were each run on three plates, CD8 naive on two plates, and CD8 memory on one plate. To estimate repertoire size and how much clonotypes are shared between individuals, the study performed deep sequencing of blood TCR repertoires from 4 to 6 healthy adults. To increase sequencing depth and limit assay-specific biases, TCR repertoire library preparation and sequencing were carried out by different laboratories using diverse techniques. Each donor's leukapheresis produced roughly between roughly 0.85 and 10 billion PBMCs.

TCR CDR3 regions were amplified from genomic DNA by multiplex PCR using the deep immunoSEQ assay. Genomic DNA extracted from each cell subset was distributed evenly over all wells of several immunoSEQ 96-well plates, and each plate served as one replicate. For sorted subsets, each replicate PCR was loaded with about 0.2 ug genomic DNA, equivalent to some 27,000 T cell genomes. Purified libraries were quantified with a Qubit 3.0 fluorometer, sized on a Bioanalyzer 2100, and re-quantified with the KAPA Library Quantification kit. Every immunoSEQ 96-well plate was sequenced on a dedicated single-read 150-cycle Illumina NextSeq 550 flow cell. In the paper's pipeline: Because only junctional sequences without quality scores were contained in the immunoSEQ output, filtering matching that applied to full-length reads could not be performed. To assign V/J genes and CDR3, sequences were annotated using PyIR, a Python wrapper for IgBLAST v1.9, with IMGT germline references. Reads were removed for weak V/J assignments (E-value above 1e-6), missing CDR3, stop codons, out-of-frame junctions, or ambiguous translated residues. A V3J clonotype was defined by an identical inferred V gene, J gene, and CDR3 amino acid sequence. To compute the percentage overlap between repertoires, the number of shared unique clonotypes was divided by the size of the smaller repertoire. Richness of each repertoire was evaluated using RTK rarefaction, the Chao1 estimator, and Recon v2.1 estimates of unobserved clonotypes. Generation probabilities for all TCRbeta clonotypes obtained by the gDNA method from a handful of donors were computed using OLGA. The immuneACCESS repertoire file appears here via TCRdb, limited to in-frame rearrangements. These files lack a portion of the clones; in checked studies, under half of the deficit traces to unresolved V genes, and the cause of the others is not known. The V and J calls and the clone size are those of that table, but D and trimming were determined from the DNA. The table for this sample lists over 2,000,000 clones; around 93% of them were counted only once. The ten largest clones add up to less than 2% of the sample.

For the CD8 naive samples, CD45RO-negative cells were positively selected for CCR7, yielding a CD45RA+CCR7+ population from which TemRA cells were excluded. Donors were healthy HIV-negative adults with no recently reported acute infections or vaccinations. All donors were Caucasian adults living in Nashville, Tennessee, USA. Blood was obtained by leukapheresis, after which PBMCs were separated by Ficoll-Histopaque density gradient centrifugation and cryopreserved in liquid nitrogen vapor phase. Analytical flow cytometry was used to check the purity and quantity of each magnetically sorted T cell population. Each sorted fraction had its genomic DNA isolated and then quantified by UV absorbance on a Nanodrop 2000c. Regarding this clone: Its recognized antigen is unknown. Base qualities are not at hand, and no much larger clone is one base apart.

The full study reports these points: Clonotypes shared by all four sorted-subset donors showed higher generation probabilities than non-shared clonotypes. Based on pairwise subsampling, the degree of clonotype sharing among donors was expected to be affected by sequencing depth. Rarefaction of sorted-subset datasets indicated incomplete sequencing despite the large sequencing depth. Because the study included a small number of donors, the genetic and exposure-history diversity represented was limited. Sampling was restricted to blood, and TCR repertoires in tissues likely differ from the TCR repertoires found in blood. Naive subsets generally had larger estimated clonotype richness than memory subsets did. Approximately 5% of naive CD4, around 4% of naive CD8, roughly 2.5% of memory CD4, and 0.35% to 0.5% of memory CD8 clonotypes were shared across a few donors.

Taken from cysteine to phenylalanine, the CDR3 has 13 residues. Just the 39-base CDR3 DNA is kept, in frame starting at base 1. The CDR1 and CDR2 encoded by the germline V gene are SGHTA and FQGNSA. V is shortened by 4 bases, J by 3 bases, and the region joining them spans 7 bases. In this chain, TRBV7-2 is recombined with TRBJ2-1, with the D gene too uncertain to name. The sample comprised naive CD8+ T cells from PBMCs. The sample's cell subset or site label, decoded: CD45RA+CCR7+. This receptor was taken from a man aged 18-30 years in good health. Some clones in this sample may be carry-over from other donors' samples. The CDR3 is CASSSVRYNEQFF. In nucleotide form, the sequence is TGTGCCAGCAGCTCCGTCCGCTACAATGAGCAGTTCTTC.